The 30 T cell receptor beta chains below come from one sample, sequenced in a study of shared clonotypes between healthy human individuals. Clones were sequenced by immunoSEQ multiplex PCR, and TCRdb holds only the in-frame ones, with some missing. The top ten clones hold under 2% of a sample with over 700,000 clones, over 60% of them seen once. Sample: memory CD4+ T cells sorted from blood. Specified subset: CD45RA-negative fraction. The receptors stem from a woman aged 30 to 39 in good health.

This clone was seen once. The chain recombines TRBV4-1 with TRBJ2-7, with D possibly matching TRBD1 (6 bases). Looked up from germline, CDR1 is MGHRA and CDR2 is YSYEKL. The CDR3 runs to 17 residues. Deletions cut 4 bases from V and 3 bases from J, with 22 bases between. The CDR3 DNA reads TGCGCCAGCAGCCGGGCCCCACAGGGAGACACTGGCTACGAGCAGTACTTC. Protein sequence: CASSRAPQGDTGYEQYF.

Details on this clone: One base away lies a much larger clone, so this may be a sequencing read error. The chain combines TRBV5-6 with TRBJ1-2; 8 bases match TRBD1. Germline loops: CDR1 SGHDT, CDR2 YYEEEE. J was trimmed by 6 bases and V by 0 bases; bases with no gene match: 1. This CDR3 spans 13 amino acids. Written as DNA, the CDR3 is TGTGCCAGCAGCTTGGACAGGGGGAATGGCTACACCTTC. It encodes CASSLDRGNGYTF. Full variable domain (rest looked up from reference TRBV5-6 and TRBJ1-2): DAGVTQSPTHLIKTRGQQVTLRCSPKSGHDTVSWYQQALGQGPQFIFQYYEEEERQRGNFPDRFSGHQFPNYSSELNVNALLLGDSALYLCASSLDRGNGYTFGSGTRLTVV.

The rearrangement joins TRBV5-1 to TRBJ2-5; the D is unclear. Germline assignment: CDR1 SGHRS and CDR2 YFSETQ. The CDR3 loop spans 15 amino acids. Trimming removed 0 bases at V and 6 bases at J, with 15 bases between. In DNA form, the CDR3 reads TGCGCCAGCAGCTTGGACCGACCTCGAGGAAAGACCCAGTACTTC. Residues: CASSLDRPRGKTQYF.

This clone was seen only a few times. The CDR3 is CASALALLNEQFF. DNA for the CDR3: TGTGCCTCAGCTTTGGCTCTTCTTAATGAGCAGTTCTTC. The rearrangement uses TRBV30 and TRBJ2-1; no definite D call. Germline CDR1 is GTSNPN and CDR2 is SVGIG (reference sequence). Trimming pared 7 bases from V and 7 bases from J, leaving 17 bases between. The CDR3 extends over 13 amino acids.

This sequence joins TRBV5-4 and TRBJ2-2; tentatively, D is TRBD1 (6 bases). Germline values: CDR1 SGHNT, CDR2 YYREEE (reference sequence). The CDR3 totals 15 residues. V lost 4 bases and J 1 base, leaving 11 bases between the germline ends. CDR3 DNA sequence: TGTGCCAGCAGCCACGAACAGGGGAACACCGGGGAGCTGTTTTTT. Translation: CASSHEQGNTGELFF.

The chain has TRBV25-1 and TRBJ2-3, with 7 bases fitting TRBD1. Trimming cost V 2 bases and J 5 bases; bases outside gene matches: 10. The germline CDR1 and CDR2 sequences are MGHDK and SYGVNS. The CDR3 runs to 16 residues. Here the CDR3 DNA reads TGTGCCAGCAGTGAACCCCGGGACAGTTCAAGAGATACGCAGTATTTT. Encoded protein: CASSEPRDSSRDTQYF.

This clone was detected only once. V usage is TRBV28 and J usage is TRBJ2-1, with 10 bases matching TRBD2. The CDR3 length is 15 residues. Per germline, CDR1 MDHEN and CDR2 SYDVKM. V trimming: 2 bases; J trimming: 7 bases; junction bases outside the gene matches: 5. DNA for the CDR3: TGTGCCAGCAGTTTAGATCTAGCGGGAGCAAATGAGCAGTTCTTC. Protein sequence: CASSLDLAGANEQFF.

This chain links TRBV23-1 with TRBJ2-2; D unresolved. Being an ORF, TRBV23-1 has a function that is uncertain. This CDR3 comprises 12 residues. Trimming pared 1 base from V and 4 bases from J, leaving 1 base between. The CDR3 coding sequence is TGCGCCAGCAGTCAATTCACCGGGGAGCTGTTTTTT. It specifies CASSQFTGELFF.

The chain uses TRBV28 and TRBJ1-2, with D possibly matching TRBD1 (6 bases). The germline V and J ends were trimmed by 6 bases and 4 bases, with 15 bases remaining between them. The germline gives CDR1 MDHEN, CDR2 SYDVKM. The CDR3 runs 14 residues. The CDR3 protein is CASSLTGYSYGYTF. The CDR3 DNA follows: TGTGCCAGCAGCCTCACAGGGTACAGCTATGGCTACACCTTC.

This clone was counted a single time. The chain links TRBV5-1 to TRBJ2-7; 8 nucleotides match TRBD2. CDR1 and CDR2 (germline): SGHRS, YFSETQ. This CDR3 has 14 amino acids. The V gene end was trimmed by 3 bases and the J gene end by 3 bases; junction bases not matched to a gene: 5. The CDR3 nucleotides read TGCGCCAGCAGCTCCCCGGGAGGGTTCTACGAGCAGTACTTC. This codes for CASSSPGGFYEQYF.

With regard to this clone: This likely reflects a read error, since a far larger clone is one base away. Other DNA sequences in this specimen translate into the identical CDR3. The rearrangement links TRBV6-1 to TRBJ2-7; D call uncertain. Germline V gene lookup returns CDR1 MNHNS and CDR2 SASEGT. With 5 bases removed from V and 1 base from J, the gap between germline ends came to 3 bases. The CDR3 runs to 11 residues. The CDR3: CASSHSYEQYF. Here the CDR3 DNA reads TGTGCCAGCAGTCATTCCTACGAGCAGTACTTC.

The chain joins TRBV28 to TRBJ1-2, with D tentatively TRBD1 (5 bases). The ends were cut back, 7 bases at V and 3 bases at J, with 24 bases in the middle. This CDR3 has 17 residues. Germline-derived CDR1 and CDR2 are MDHEN and SYDVKM. The CDR3 region is CASTPTPTGTRDYGYTF. The CDR3 nucleotides read TGTGCCAGCACTCCTACCCCCACGGGGACGAGGGACTATGGCTACACCTTC.

The chain employs TRBV25-1 and TRBJ1-5; D is perhaps TRBD1 (6 bases). The CDR3 spans 15 residues. Germline values: CDR1 MGHDK, CDR2 SYGVNS. With 3 bases removed from V and 7 bases from J, the gap between germline ends came to 16 bases. Here the CDR3 reads CASSDSSGGRQPQHF. The CDR3 DNA reads as TGTGCCAGCAGTGATTCAAGCGGGGGGCGGCAGCCCCAGCATTTT.

The chain has TRBV11-2 and TRBJ2-2; 9 bases agree with TRBD2. J lost 4 bases, V lost 6 bases, and 9 bases had no gene match. Germline V CDR1 and CDR2: SGHAT, FQNNGV. The CDR3 is 16 residues long. CDR3 protein: CASSSTSGLATGELFF. The DNA of the CDR3 is TGTGCCAGCAGTTCAACTAGCGGGCTGGCCACCGGGGAGCTGTTTTTT.

The chain combines TRBV6-1 with TRBJ2-1; TRBD2 matches at 13 bases. CDR3 length equals 17 residues. J lost 7 bases, V lost 0 bases, and 6 bases had no gene match. Germline loops: CDR1 MNHNS, CDR2 SASEGT. The CDR3 sequence is CASSEALAGGSVNEQFF. In DNA form, the CDR3 reads TGTGCCAGCAGTGAAGCACTAGCGGGAGGGTCAGTTAATGAGCAGTTCTTC.

The V and J genes are TRBV11-2 and TRBJ1-4, with D possibly being TRBD1 (6 bases). The CDR3 runs to 15 residues. V lost 5 bases and J 0 bases, leaving 10 bases between the germline ends. Germline CDR1 is SGHAT and CDR2 is FQNNGV. CDR3 loop: CASSPRTATNEKLFF. CDR3 in DNA: TGTGCCAGCAGCCCGCGGACAGCAACTAATGAAAAACTGTTTTTT.

The chain links TRBV28 to TRBJ2-2; D is possibly TRBD2 (6 bases). Germline V lookup: CDR1 MDHEN, CDR2 SYDVKM. The germline V and J ends were trimmed by 6 bases and 4 bases, with 12 bases remaining between them. This CDR3 is built from 14 residues. CDR3 amino acids: CASRASVFTGELFF. The CDR3 coding sequence is TGTGCCAGCAGAGCTAGCGTTTTCACCGGGGAGCTGTTTTTT.

The CDR3 coding sequence is TGTGCCAGCAGCGCCGGAGACAGGGGAGAGACCCAGTACTTC. It translates to CASSAGDRGETQYF. V gene TRBV9 combines with J gene TRBJ2-5; 8 bases match TRBD1. This CDR3 spans 14 amino acids. Germline values: CDR1 SGDLS, CDR2 YYNGEE. V gave up 3 bases and J gave up 4 bases; unmatched junction bases: 5.

The V and J genes are TRBV20-1 and TRBJ1-1; D gene unclear. The ends were cut back, 3 bases at V and 7 bases at J, with 9 bases in the middle. The CDR3 length is 11 residues. Germline V gives CDR1 DFQATT, CDR2 SNEGSKA (reference sequence). The CDR3 DNA is TGCAGTGCTAGCCCCCGGAATGAAGCTTTCTTT. It translates to CSASPRNEAFF.

The gene calls are TRBV29-1 and TRBJ1-5, with D unresolved. Deletions cut 8 bases from V and 3 bases from J, with 20 bases between. The CDR3 sequence is 15 residues long. Germline assignment: CDR1 SQVTM and CDR2 ANQGSEA. CDR3: CSLGGGHLLNQPQHF. DNA for the CDR3: TGCAGCTTAGGCGGTGGTCACTTACTCAATCAGCCCCAGCATTTT.

This chain links TRBV5-1 with TRBJ1-2, with 8 positions matching TRBD1. V lost 4 bases, J lost 7 bases, and 18 bases stayed unmatched. The CDR3 totals 17 residues. The germline gives CDR1 SGHRS, CDR2 YFSETQ. The CDR3 loop is CASSTFPGQAPVGGYTF. CDR3 in DNA: TGCGCCAGCAGCACTTTTCCGGGACAGGCGCCGGTGGGTGGCTACACCTTC.

V is TRBV5-1 and J is TRBJ2-7; D uncertain. CDR3 size: 14 residues. V was pared by 2 bases and J by 1 base, with 10 bases between. Germline CDR1 SGHRS, CDR2 YFSETQ. The DNA for the CDR3 is TGCGCCAGCAGCTTCCAAGATGGGTCCTACGAGCAGTACTTC. It is translated as CASSFQDGSYEQYF.

This clone was observed at least ten times. The rearrangement joins TRBV10-1 to TRBJ1-3; tentatively, D is TRBD1 (5 bases). With 3 bases removed from V and 0 bases from J, the gap between germline ends came to 12 bases. CDR1 and CDR2 (germline): WNHNN, SYGVQD (reference sequence). The CDR3 totals 16 residues. This CDR3 is CASSESPGDSGNTIYF. CDR3 in DNA: TGCGCCAGCAGTGAATCCCCGGGGGACTCTGGAAACACCATATATTTT.

This clone came up a few times. V is TRBV6-6 and J is TRBJ1-2, with no clear D. Looked up from germline, CDR1 is MNHNY and CDR2 is SVGAGI (reference sequence). The V end was cut by 2 bases, the J end by 6 bases, with 10 bases between. The CDR3 spans 13 residues. The CDR3 coding sequence is TGTGCCAGCAGTTACGCCCTACTGGATGGCTACACCTTC. As protein: CASSYALLDGYTF.

V gene TRBV9 combines with J gene TRBJ2-1; 8 nucleotides line up with TRBD2. The length of the CDR3 is 15 residues. The germline V gene encodes CDR1 SGDLS and CDR2 YYNGEE. The V gene end was trimmed by 4 bases and the J gene end by 4 bases; junction bases not matched to a gene: 7. The CDR3 bases are TGTGCCAGCAGCCCCGCGGTAGCGGGGTACAATGAGCAGTTCTTC. This gives the protein CASSPAVAGYNEQFF. Full variable domain (remainder filled in from reference TRBV9 and TRBJ2-1): DSGVTQTPKHLITATGQRVTLRCSPRSGDLSVYWYQQSLDQGLQFLIQYYNGEERAKGNILERFSAQQFPDLHSELNLSSLELGDSALYFCASSPAVAGYNEQFFGPGTRLTVL.

The V call is TRBV5-5, the J call TRBJ2-5; D uncertain. V was shortened by 5 bases and J by 5 bases, with 13 bases between the two germline ends. The CDR3 loop spans 13 amino acids. Germline CDR1 SGHKS, CDR2 YYEKEE (reference sequence). This chain's CDR3 is CASRWSVEETQYF. The CDR3 DNA reads TGTGCCAGCAGGTGGTCGGTAGAGGAGACCCAGTACTTC.

The chain carries TRBV5-1 and TRBJ1-3; 8 bases line up with TRBD1. The CDR3 is 15 residues long. With V trimmed by 3 bases and J by 3 bases, 5 bases remained unmatched. Per germline, CDR1 SGHRS and CDR2 YFSETQ. The CDR3 nucleotides are TGCGCCAGCAGCTCTACCGGGACAGGTGGAAACACCATATATTTT. Amino acid sequence: CASSSTGTGGNTIYF.

The rearrangement links TRBV4-1 to TRBJ2-2, with D maybe TRBD2 (6 bases). Trimming removed 3 bases from V and 3 bases from J, with 11 bases in between. Germline V gene data show CDR1 as MGHRA and CDR2 as YSYEKL. There are 15 residues in the CDR3. The CDR3 coding sequence is TGCGCCAGCAGCCAGGTGGAGGGGTACACCGGGGAGCTGTTTTTT. This encodes CASSQVEGYTGELFF.

The V gene is TRBV10-3, the J gene TRBJ2-5; D is ambiguous. This CDR3 is 14 amino acids long. Trimming pared 8 bases from V and 2 bases from J, leaving 15 bases between. Germline lookup yields CDR1 ENHRY and CDR2 SYGVKD. This CDR3 reads CAIARQGKQETQYF. CDR3 sequence (DNA): TGTGCCATCGCCCGACAAGGAAAACAAGAGACCCAGTACTTC.

This clone came up a few times. The chain carries TRBV6-6 and TRBJ2-7; tentative D call: TRBD2 (6 bases). The CDR3 has 15 amino acids. V shed 6 bases and J shed 3 bases, with 18 bases lying between them. Looked up from germline, CDR1 is MNHNY and CDR2 is SVGAGI (reference sequence). Here the CDR3 reads CASSQDYITHYEQYF. Here the CDR3 DNA reads TGTGCCAGCAGCCAGGACTATATCACCCACTACGAGCAGTACTTC.